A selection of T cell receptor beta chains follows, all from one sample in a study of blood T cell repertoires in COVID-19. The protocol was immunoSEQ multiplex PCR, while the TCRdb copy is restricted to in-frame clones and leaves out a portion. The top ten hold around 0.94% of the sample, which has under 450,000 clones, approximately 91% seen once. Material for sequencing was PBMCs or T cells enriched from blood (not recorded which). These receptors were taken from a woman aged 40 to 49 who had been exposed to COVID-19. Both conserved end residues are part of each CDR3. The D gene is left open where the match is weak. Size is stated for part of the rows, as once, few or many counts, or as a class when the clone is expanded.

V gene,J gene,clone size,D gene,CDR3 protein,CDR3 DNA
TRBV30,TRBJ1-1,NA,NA,CAWEGRGSRTEAFF,TGTGCCTGGGAGGGCAGGGGAAGCAGAACTGAAGCTTTCTTT
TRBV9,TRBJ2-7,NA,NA,CASSVGGGPYEQYF,TGTGCCAGCAGCGTAGGAGGGGGACCCTACGAGCAGTACTTC
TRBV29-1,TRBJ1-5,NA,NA,CSVGEVNNQPQHF,TGCAGCGTTGGGGAGGTCAACAATCAGCCCCAGCATTTT
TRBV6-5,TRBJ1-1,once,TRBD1,CASSLDRRLTEAFF,TGTGCCAGCAGCCTGGACAGGAGGTTGACTGAAGCTTTCTTT
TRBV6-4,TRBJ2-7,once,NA,CASSPSAGYEQYF,TGTGCCAGCAGTCCCTCCGCCGGCTACGAGCAGTACTTC
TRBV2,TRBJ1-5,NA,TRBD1,CASSKTRTGVNQPQHF,TGTGCCAGCAGTAAAACCCGGACAGGAGTGAATCAGCCCCAGCATTTT
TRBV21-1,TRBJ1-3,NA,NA,CASSKVCKTGNSGNTIYF,TGTGCCAGCAGCAAAGTGTGCAAGACAGGCAACTCTGGAAACACCATATATTTT
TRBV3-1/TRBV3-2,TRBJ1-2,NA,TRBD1,CASSPQGANYGYTF,TGTGCCAGCAGCCCACAGGGGGCTAACTATGGCTACACCTTC
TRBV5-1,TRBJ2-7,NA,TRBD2,CASKEREDDEQYF,TGCGCCAGCAAGGAGCGGGAGGACGACGAGCAGTACTTC
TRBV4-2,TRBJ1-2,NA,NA,CASSQDRGIGGYTF,TGTGCCAGCAGCCAAGACAGGGGTATAGGGGGCTACACCTTC
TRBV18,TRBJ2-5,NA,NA,CASSPGGQTQYF,TGTGCCAGCTCACCCGGGGGGCAGACCCAGTACTTC
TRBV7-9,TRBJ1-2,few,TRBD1,CASSPGQAAGGYTF,TGTGCCAGCAGCCCCGGACAGGCCGCCGGTGGCTACACCTTC
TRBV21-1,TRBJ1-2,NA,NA,CASSKEDSPHGSYTF,TGTGCCAGCAGCAAAGAGGACAGCCCACATGGGAGCTACACCTTC
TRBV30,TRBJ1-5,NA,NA,CAWSGGRDQPQHF,TGTGCCTGGAGCGGGGGGAGGGATCAGCCCCAGCATTTT
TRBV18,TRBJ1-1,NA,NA,CASSPQQSERTEAFF,TGTGCCAGCTCACCACAACAGAGTGAAAGGACTGAAGCTTTCTTT
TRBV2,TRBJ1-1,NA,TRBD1,CASSYDRENTEAFF,TGTGCCAGCAGTTATGACAGGGAGAACACTGAAGCTTTCTTT
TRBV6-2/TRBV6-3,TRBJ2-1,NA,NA,CASSYSRSSEQFF,TGTGCCAGCAGTTACTCGCGTAGTAGTGAGCAGTTCTTC
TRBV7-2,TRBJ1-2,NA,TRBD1,CASSLAPDRGRTNYGYTF,TGTGCCAGCAGCTTAGCGCCCGACAGGGGAAGGACTAACTATGGCTACACCTTC
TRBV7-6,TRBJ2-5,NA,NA,CASSLGSGETQYF,TGTGCCAGCAGCTTAGGTTCGGGGGAGACCCAGTACTTC
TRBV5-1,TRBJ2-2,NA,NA,CASSPTGSWNTGELFF,TGCGCCAGCAGCCCGACCGGGTCCTGGAACACCGGGGAGCTGTTTTTT
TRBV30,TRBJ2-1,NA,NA,CAWSAGSRGEQFF,TGTGCCTGGAGTGCCGGGAGTAGAGGTGAGCAGTTCTTC
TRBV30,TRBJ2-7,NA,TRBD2,CAWSVPASGTYEQYF,TGTGCCTGGAGTGTACCGGCTAGCGGGACCTACGAGCAGTACTTC
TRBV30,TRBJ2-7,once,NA,CAWSWGRHSYEQYF,TGTGCCTGGAGTTGGGGCCGCCATAGCTACGAGCAGTACTTC
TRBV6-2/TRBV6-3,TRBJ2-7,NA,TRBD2,CASSYSRETFSYEQYF,TGTGCCAGCAGTTACTCGCGGGAGACCTTCTCCTACGAGCAGTACTTC
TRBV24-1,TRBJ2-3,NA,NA,CATSGDGITDTQYF,TGTGCCACCAGTGGAGACGGGATTACAGATACGCAGTATTTT
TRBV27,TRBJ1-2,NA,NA,CASGLNSGESGYTF,TGTGCCAGCGGGTTAAACAGCGGTGAGTCTGGCTACACCTTC
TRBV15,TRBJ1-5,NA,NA,CATAQQGSNQPQHF,TGTGCCACCGCCCAGCAGGGCTCCAATCAGCCCCAGCATTTT
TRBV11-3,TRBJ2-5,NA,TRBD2,CASSLDGLAGGETQYF,TGTGCCAGCAGCTTAGATGGACTAGCGGGAGGAGAGACCCAGTACTTC
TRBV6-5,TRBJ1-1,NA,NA,CASSYSRGRGNTEAFF,TGTGCCAGCAGTTACTCGCGGGGGCGCGGGAACACTGAAGCTTTCTTT